This entry features one TCR beta chain sequence. This sample is part of a study of control samples from healthy donors and cancer patients. Here immunoSEQ multiplex PCR was the method, and the copy in TCRdb shows in-frame clones only, minus some. Among just under 100,000 clones listed, over 85% were seen once. CDR1 DFQATT and CDR2 SNEGSKA come from the germline V gene (reference sequence). V gave up 3 bases and J gave up 0 bases; unmatched junction bases: 16. CDR3 size: 20 residues. This chain connects TRBV20-1 to TRBJ2-2, with 10 bases aligning to TRBD2. Material for sequencing was blood. The sequence was collected from a man in his late teens or twenties in good health. The CDR3 is CSASVYRLAGAPANTGELFF. The DNA of the CDR3 is TGCAGTGCTAGTGTGTATCGTCTAGCGGGAGCCCCCGCGAACACCGGGGAGCTGTTTTTT.